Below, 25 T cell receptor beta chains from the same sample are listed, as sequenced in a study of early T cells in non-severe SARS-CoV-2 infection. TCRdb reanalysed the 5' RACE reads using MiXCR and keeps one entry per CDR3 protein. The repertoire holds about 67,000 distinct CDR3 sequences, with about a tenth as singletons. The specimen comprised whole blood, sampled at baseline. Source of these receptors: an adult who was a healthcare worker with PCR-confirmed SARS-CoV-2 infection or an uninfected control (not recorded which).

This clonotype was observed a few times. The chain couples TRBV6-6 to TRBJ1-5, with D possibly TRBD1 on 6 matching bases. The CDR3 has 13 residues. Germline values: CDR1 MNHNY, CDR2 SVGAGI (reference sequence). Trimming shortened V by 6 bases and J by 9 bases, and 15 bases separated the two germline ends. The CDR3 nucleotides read TGTGCCAGCAGACAAAACAGGGAATGGCCCCAGCATTTT. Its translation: CASRQNREWPQHF.

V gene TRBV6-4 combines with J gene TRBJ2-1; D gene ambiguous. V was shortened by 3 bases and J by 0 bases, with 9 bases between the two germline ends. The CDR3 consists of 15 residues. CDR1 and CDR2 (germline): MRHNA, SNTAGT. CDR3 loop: CASSETTSSYNEQFF. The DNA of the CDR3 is TGTGCCAGCAGTGAAACGACGAGCTCCTACAATGAGCAGTTCTTC.

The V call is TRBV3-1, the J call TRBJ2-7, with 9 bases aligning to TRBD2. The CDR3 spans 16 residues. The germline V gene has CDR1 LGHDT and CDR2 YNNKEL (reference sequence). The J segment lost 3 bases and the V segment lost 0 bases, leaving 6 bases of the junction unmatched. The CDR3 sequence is CASSQDSKAGGYEQYF. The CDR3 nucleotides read TGTGCCAGCAGCCAAGATAGCAAAGCGGGAGGCTACGAGCAGTACTTC.

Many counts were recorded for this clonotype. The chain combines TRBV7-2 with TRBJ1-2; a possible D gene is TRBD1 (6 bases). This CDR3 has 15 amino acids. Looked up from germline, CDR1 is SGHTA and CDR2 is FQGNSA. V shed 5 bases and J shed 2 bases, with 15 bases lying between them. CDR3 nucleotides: TGTGCCAGCAGCCTAGGACAGAGAACAAACTATGGCTACACCTTC. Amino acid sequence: CASSLGQRTNYGYTF.

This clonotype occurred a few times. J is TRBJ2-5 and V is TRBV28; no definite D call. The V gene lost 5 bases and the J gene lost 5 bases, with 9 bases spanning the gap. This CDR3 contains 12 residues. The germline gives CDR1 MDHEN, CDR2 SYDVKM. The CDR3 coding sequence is TGTGCCAGCAGTCCCCGGGTTGAGACCCAGTACTTC. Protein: CASSPRVETQYF. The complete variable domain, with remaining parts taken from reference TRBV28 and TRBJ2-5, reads DVKVTQSSRYLVKRTGEKVFLECVQDMDHENMFWYRQDPGLGLRLIYFSYDVKMKEKGDIPEGYSVSREKKERFSLILESASTNQTSMYLCASSPRVETQYFGPGTRLLVL.

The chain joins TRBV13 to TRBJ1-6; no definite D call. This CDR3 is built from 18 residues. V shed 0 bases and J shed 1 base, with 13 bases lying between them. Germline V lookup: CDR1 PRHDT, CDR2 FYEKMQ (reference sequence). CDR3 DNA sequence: TGTGCCAGCAGCTTAGGACGGGGAACGGGATCCTATAATTCACCCCTCCACTTT. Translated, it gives CASSLGRGTGSYNSPLHF.

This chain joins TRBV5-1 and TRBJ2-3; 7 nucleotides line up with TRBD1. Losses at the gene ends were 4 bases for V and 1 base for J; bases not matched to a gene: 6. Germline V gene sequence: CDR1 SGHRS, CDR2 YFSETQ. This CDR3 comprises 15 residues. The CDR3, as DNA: TGCGCCAGCAGCCCAAGTACAGGGGGCACAGATACGCAGTATTTT. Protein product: CASSPSTGGTDTQYF.

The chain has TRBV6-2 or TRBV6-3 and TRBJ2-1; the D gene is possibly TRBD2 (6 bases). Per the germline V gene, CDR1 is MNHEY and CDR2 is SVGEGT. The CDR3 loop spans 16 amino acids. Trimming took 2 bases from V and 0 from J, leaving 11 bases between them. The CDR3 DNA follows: TGTGCCAGCAGTTACCCCCGGGGGAGCTCCTACAATGAGCAGTTCTTC. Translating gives CASSYPRGSSYNEQFF.

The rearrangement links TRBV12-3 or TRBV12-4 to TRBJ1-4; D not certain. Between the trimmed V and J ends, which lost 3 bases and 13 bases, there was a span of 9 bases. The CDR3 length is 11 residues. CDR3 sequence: CASSFGDRLFF. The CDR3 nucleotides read TGTGCCAGCAGTTTCGGGGATCGACTGTTTTTT.

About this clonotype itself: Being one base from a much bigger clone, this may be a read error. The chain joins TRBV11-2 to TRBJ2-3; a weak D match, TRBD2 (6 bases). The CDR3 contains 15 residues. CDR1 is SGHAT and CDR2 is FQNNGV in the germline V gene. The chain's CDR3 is CDSSLWRGSTDTQYF. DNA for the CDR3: TGTGACAGCAGCTTATGGCGGGGTAGCACAGATACGCAGTATTTT.

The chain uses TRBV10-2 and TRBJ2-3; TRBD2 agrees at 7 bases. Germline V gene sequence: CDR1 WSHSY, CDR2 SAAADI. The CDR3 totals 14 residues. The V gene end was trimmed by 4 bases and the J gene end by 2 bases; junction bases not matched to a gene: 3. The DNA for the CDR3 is TGCGCCAGCAGTGGGGAGGGTTACACAGATACGCAGTATTTT. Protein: CASSGEGYTDTQYF.

CDR3 sequence (DNA): TGCAGTGCTAGCACAGGGGGCAATGAGCAGTTCTTC. Its translation is CSASTGGNEQFF. The rearrangement joins TRBV20-1 to TRBJ2-1; 8 nucleotides line up with TRBD1. The CDR3 sequence is 12 residues long. CDR1 and CDR2 from the germline V gene are DFQATT and SNEGSKA (reference sequence). V shed 3 bases and J 6 bases; nucleotides not matched to a gene: 1.

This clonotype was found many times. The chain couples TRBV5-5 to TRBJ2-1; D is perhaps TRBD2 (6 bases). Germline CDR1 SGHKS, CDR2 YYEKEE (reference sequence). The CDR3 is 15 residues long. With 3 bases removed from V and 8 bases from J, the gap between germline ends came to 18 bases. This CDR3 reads CASSSLGGIRDEQFF. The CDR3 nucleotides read TGTGCCAGCAGCTCTCTTGGAGGGATTAGGGATGAGCAGTTCTTC.

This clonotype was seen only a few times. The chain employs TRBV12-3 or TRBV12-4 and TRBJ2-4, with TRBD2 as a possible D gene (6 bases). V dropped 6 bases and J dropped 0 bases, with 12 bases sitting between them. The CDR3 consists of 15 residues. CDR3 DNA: TGTGCCAGCAGAGGGGCGGGACTAGCCAAAAACATTCAGTACTTC. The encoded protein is CASRGAGLAKNIQYF.

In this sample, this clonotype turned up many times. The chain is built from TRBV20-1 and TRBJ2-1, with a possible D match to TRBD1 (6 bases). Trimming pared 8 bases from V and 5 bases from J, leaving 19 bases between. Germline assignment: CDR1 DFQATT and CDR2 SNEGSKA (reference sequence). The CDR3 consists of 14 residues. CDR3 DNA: TGCAGTCTTCCCGTGGCAGGGGAAAACAATGAGCAGTTCTTC. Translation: CSLPVAGENNEQFF.

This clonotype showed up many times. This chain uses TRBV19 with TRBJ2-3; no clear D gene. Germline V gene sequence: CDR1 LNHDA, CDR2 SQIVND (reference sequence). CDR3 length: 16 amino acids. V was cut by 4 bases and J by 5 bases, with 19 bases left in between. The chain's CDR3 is CASSTVQATLRDTQYF. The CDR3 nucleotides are TGTGCCAGTAGTACCGTACAAGCTACCCTACGAGATACGCAGTATTTT.

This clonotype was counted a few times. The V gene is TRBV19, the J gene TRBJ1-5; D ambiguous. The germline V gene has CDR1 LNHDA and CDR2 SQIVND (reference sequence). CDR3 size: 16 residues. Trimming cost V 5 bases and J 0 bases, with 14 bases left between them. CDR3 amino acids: CASSVRAEYSNQPQHF. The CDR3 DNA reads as TGTGCCAGTAGTGTTCGGGCAGAATATAGCAATCAGCCCCAGCATTTT.

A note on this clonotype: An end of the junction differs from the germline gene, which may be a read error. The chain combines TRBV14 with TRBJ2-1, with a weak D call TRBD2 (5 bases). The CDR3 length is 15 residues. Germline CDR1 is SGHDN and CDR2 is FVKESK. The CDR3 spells CASSQDNGIHNEQIF. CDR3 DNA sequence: TGTGCCAGCAGCCAAGATAACGGGATACACAATGAGCAGATCTTC.

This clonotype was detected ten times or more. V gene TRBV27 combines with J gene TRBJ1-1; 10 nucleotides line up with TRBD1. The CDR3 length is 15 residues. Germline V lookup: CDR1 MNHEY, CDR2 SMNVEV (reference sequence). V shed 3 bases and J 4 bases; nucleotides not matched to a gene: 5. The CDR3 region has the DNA TGTGCCAGCAGTTTCGGACAGGGGGTGATCACTGAAGCTTTCTTT. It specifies CASSFGQGVITEAFF.

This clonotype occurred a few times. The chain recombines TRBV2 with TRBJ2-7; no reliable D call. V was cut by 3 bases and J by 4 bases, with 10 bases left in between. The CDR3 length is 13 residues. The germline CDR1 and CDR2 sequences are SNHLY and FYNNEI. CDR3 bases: TGTGCCAGCAGTGACGTTTCCGGGTACGAGCAGTACTTC. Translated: CASSDVSGYEQYF.

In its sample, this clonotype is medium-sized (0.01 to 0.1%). DNA of the CDR3: TGTGCCAGCAGCCTTCAGGGACAGAGGAAAGAGACCCAGTACTTC. This gives the protein CASSLQGQRKETQYF. The chain is built from TRBV7-9 and TRBJ2-5; 7 bases map to TRBD1. Losses at the gene ends were 5 bases for V and 3 bases for J; bases not matched to a gene: 9. Per the germline V gene, CDR1 is SEHNR and CDR2 is FQNEAQ (reference sequence). The CDR3 sequence is 15 residues long.

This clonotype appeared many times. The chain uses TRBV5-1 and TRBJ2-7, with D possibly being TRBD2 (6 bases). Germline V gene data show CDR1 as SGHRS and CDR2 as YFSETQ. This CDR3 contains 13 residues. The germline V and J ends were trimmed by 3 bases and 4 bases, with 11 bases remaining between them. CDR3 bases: TGCGCCAGCAGCTCAGGAGGGCCATACGAGCAGTACTTC. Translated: CASSSGGPYEQYF.

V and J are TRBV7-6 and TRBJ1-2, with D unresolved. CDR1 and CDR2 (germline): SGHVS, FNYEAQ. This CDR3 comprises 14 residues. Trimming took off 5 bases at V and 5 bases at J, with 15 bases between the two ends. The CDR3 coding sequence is TGTGCCAGCAGCACCGGTGAGCGCGGTTATGGCTACACCTTC. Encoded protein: CASSTGERGYGYTF.

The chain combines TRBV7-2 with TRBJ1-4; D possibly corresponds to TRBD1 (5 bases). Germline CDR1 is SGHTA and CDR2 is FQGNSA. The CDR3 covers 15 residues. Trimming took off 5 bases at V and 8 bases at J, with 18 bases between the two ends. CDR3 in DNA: TGTGCCAGCAGCCCTAGTCGAGGGGCGCAGGAAAAACTGTTTTTT. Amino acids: CASSPSRGAQEKLFF.

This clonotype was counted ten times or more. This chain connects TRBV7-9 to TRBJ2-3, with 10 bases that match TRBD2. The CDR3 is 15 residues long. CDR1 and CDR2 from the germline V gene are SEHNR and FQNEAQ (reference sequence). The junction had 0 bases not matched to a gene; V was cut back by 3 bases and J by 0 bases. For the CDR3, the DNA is TGTGCCAGCAGCTTGACTAGCGGGAGCACAGATACGCAGTATTTT. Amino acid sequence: CASSLTSGSTDTQYF.